The present entry profiles one T cell receptor (beta chain) with its context. No antigen is known for it. It may be a read error: a sequence one base away is much more abundant. This CDR3 fails to terminate in the conserved phenylalanine or tryptophan, so it likely reflects a read error. The trim removed 5 bases at V and 7 bases at J, leaving 14 bases unmatched. The V gene's germline CDR1 is SGHTA and CDR2 FQGNSA. This CDR3 spans 16 amino acids. Constant-region reverse primers amplified full-length variable regions, followed by semi-nested Nested Universal Primer A PCR. TCRdb processed the 5' RACE reads anew with MiXCR; each CDR3 protein has one entry. This repertoire shows 7,000 to 9,000 distinct CDR3 sequences, 27% found once; its top ten account for around 4.9%. Findings of the study overall: Tumor-infiltrating Treg TCR alpha and beta sequences overlapped most with tumor naive CD4+ T cells, then blood naive.

This chain uses TRBV7-2 with TRBJ2-1, with 7 bases matching TRBD2. The sequencing input was naive CD4+ T cells sorted from a lymph node. Subset given: naive CD4+ T cells, CD4+CD45RA+CD25-. This receptor was identified in a female donor with breast cancer. As DNA, the CDR3 is TGTGCCAGCAGCCCGCAGGATGGCGGGAGTAGGAATGAGCAGTTCCTC. Translated: CASSPQDGGSRNEQFL.